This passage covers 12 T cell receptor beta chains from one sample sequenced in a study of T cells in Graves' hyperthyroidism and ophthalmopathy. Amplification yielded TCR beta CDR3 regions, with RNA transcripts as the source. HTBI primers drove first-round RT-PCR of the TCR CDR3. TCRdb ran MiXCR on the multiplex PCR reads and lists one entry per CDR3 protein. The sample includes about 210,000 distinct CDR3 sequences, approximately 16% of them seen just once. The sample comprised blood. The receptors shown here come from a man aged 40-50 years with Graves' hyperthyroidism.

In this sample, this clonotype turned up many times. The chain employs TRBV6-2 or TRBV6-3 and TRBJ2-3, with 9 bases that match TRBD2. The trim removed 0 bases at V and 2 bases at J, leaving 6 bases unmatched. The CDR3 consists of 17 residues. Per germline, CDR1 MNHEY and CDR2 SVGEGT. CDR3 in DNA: TGTGCCAGCAGTTACTCGGGACTAGCTCTGGACACAGATACGCAGTATTTT. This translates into CASSYSGLALDTDTQYF.

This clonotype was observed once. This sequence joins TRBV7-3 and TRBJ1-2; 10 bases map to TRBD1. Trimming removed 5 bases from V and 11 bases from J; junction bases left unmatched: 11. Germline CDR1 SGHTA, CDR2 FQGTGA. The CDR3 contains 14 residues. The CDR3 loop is CASSPIGTGAEYTF. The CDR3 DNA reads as TGTGCCAGCAGCCCCATCGGGACAGGGGCCGAGTACACCTTC.

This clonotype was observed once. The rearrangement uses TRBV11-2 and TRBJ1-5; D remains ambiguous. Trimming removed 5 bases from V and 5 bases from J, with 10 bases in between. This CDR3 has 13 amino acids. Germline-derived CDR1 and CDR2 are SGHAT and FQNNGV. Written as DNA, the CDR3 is TGTGCCAGCAGCCCCGGGAACTATCAGCCCCAGCATTTT. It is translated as CASSPGNYQPQHF.

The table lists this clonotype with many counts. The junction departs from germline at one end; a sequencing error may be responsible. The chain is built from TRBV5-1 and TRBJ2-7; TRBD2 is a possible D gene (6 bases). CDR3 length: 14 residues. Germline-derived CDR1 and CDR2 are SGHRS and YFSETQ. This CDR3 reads CASSPNGGSSEQYF. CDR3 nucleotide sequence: TGCGCCAGCAGCCCGAACGGGGGATCCTCCGAGCAGTACTTC.

The CDR3 protein is CASSVEGVFGELFF. DNA of the CDR3: TGTGCCAGCAGCGTAGAAGGGGTGTTCGGGGAGCTGTTTTTT. This sequence joins TRBV9 and TRBJ2-2, with D possibly being TRBD1 (5 bases). The CDR3 is 14 residues long. Deletions cut 0 bases from V and 7 bases from J, with 10 bases between. Germline V gives CDR1 SGDLS, CDR2 YYNGEE.

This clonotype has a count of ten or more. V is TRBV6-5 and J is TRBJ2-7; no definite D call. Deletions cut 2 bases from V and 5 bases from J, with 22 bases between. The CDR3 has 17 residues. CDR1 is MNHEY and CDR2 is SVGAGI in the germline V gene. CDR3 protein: CASSYTGVGLNYHEQYF. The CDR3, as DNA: TGTGCCAGCAGTTACACCGGAGTAGGCCTGAACTACCACGAGCAGTACTTC.

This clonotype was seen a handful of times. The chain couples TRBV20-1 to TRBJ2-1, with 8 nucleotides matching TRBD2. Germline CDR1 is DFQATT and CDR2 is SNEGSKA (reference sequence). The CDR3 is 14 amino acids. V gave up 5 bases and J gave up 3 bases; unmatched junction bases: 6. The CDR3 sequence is CSAFFGGGYNEQFF. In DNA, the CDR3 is TGCAGTGCTTTCTTCGGGGGGGGCTACAATGAGCAGTTCTTC.

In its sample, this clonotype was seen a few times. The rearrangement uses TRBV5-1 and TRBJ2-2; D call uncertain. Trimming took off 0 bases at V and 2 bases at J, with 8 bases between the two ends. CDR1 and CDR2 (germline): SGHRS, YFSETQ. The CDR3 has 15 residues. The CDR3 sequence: CASSLVLGNTGELFF. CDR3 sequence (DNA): TGCGCCAGCAGCTTGGTCTTAGGAAACACCGGGGAGCTGTTTTTT.

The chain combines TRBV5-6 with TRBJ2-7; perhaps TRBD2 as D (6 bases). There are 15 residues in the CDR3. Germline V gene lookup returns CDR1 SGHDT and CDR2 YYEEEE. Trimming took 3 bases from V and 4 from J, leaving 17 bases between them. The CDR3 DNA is TGTGCCAGCAGCTCGACTAGAGTGCCGGTTTACGAGCAGTACTTC. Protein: CASSSTRVPVYEQYF.

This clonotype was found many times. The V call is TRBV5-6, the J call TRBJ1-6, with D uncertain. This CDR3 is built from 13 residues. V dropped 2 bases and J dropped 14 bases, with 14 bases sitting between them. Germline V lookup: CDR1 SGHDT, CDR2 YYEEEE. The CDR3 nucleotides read TGTGCCAGCAGCTTCCGGCCGTCTGGAGCCCTCCACTTT. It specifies CASSFRPSGALHF.

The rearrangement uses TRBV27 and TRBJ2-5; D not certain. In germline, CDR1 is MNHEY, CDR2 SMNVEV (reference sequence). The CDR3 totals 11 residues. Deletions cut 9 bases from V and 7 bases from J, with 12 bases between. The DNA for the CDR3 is TGTGCCAGTCGCAACAAGGGGACCCAGTACTTC. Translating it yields CASRNKGTQYF.

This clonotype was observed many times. CDR3 region: CASSRGTQETQYF. DNA for the CDR3: TGTGCCAGCAGTCGGGGAACCCAAGAGACCCAGTACTTC. The chain joins TRBV2 to TRBJ2-5, with D possibly matching TRBD2 (5 bases). Germline values: CDR1 SNHLY, CDR2 FYNNEI. The CDR3 loop spans 13 amino acids. V lost 5 bases and J lost 1, with 8 bases in between.